This T cell receptor beta chain was observed in a study of blood T cell repertoires in COVID-19. The assay was immunoSEQ multiplex PCR, and TCRdb's table has in-frame clones only and misses some. The sample lists around 230,000 clones, about 87% occurring once. V dropped 1 base and J dropped 3 bases, with 9 bases sitting between them. The CDR3 extends over 14 amino acids. The germline gives CDR1 LGHDT, CDR2 YNNKEL (reference sequence). J is TRBJ1-2 and V is TRBV3-1 (or the pseudogene TRBV3-2), with D unclear. Sequencing was done on a sample of PBMCs or T cells enriched from blood (not recorded which). The TCR comes from a woman in her 30s who had recovered from COVID-19. CDR3 nucleotides: TGTGCCAGCAGCCAAGGTTGGGCAGACTATGGCTACACCTTC. It is translated as CASSQGWADYGYTF.